This passage covers 28 T cell receptor beta chains from one sample sequenced in a study of blood T cell repertoires in COVID-19. Here immunoSEQ multiplex PCR was the method, and the copy in TCRdb shows in-frame clones only, minus some. The table shows about 370,000 clones, with 85% to 90% occurring only once. Sequenced sample: PBMCs or T cells enriched from blood (not recorded which). These receptors originate from a man aged 18 to 30 who had recovered from COVID-19.

The rearrangement links TRBV11-2 to TRBJ2-7, with D possibly being TRBD2 (5 bases). Germline CDR1 SGHAT, CDR2 FQNNGV. V lost 5 bases and J lost 3, with 14 bases in between. The CDR3 length is 14 residues. DNA of the CDR3: TGTGCCAGCAGCCTGATCGGGGTACGCTACGAGCAGTACTTC. Translated, it gives CASSLIGVRYEQYF.

The J gene is TRBJ2-1, the V gene TRBV7-9; 7 nucleotides match TRBD2. Per the germline V gene, CDR1 is SEHNR and CDR2 is FQNEAQ (reference sequence). V was clipped by 7 bases and J by 10 bases; unmatched bases: 16. The length of the CDR3 is 15 residues. The DNA of the CDR3 is TGTGCCAGCACCCTAGGGAGGGGCCTAAGGGGCGAGCAGTTCTTC. Protein sequence: CASTLGRGLRGEQFF.

Only a few counts were recorded for this clone. The chain is built from TRBV6-1 and TRBJ1-2; D possibly corresponds to TRBD1 (6 bases). With 3 bases removed from V and 2 bases from J, the gap between germline ends came to 10 bases. Germline CDR1 and CDR2: MNHNS and SASEGT. The CDR3 has 14 residues. For the CDR3, the DNA is TGTGCCAGCAGTGACCGACAGGAGAACTATGGCTACACCTTC. It encodes CASSDRQENYGYTF.

As for this clone: Other DNA sequences in this specimen translate into the identical CDR3. The CDR3 coding sequence is TGCGCCAGCAGCTTGGCGGGAAGTAGCACAGATACGCAGTATTTT. Translation: CASSLAGSSTDTQYF. This chain joins TRBV5-1 and TRBJ2-3; TRBD2 might be the D (5 bases). CDR3 length: 15 residues. CDR1 and CDR2 (germline): SGHRS, YFSETQ. V was shortened by 0 bases and J by 0 bases, with 8 bases between the two germline ends.

This sequence joins TRBV7-9 and TRBJ1-6; D is unclear. This CDR3 spans 15 amino acids. Germline V gene lookup returns CDR1 SEHNR and CDR2 FQNEAQ (reference sequence). Trimming pared 5 bases from V and 8 bases from J, leaving 16 bases between. The CDR3 is CASSAPGFGDSPLHF. The DNA of the CDR3 is TGTGCCAGCAGCGCCCCCGGGTTCGGGGATTCACCCCTCCACTTT.

This sequence joins TRBV9 and TRBJ2-3, with D possibly being TRBD1 (6 bases). The CDR3 has 16 residues. Trimming removed 4 bases from V and 4 bases from J, with 19 bases in between. Per the germline V gene, CDR1 is SGDLS and CDR2 is YYNGEE. The CDR3: CASSKRGTLLPDTQYF. The DNA for the CDR3 is TGTGCCAGCAGCAAAAGGGGGACCCTCCTCCCAGATACGCAGTATTTT.

The rearrangement joins TRBV6-1 to TRBJ1-1, with D perhaps TRBD1 (6 bases). CDR1 MNHNS and CDR2 SASEGT come from the germline V gene. Trimming stripped 0 bases from V and 7 bases from J, with 15 bases between. CDR3 length: 15 amino acids. CDR3 amino acids: CASSEAGTRGDEAFF. The CDR3 nucleotides read TGTGCCAGCAGTGAAGCCGGGACACGGGGTGATGAAGCTTTCTTT.

The chain uses TRBV5-1 and TRBJ2-1, with TRBD1 matching over 9 bases. Germline trimming cut 0 bases from V and 4 bases from J; bases unmatched to any gene: 8. The CDR3 has 17 amino acids. Germline V gene lookup returns CDR1 SGHRS and CDR2 YFSETQ. Here the CDR3 reads CASSLDAWGQGYNEQFF. For the CDR3, the DNA is TGCGCCAGCAGCTTGGATGCTTGGGGACAGGGTTACAATGAGCAGTTCTTC.

V is TRBV5-4 and J is TRBJ2-7, with TRBD1 matching over 12 bases. The trim removed 3 bases at V and 6 bases at J, leaving 4 bases unmatched. The germline V gene encodes CDR1 SGHNT and CDR2 YYREEE (reference sequence). The CDR3 extends over 14 amino acids. In DNA, the CDR3 is TGTGCCAGCAGCTGGGGACAGGGGGCCGGCGAGCAGTACTTC. Encoded protein: CASSWGQGAGEQYF.

This clone was detected only a few times. Because the CDR3's place on the DNA is in doubt, the DNA is left out and the CDR3 is given as listed by TCRdb. The J gene is TRBJ1-5, the V gene TRBV5-8; the DNA was not compared with TRBD1, the D call given in the table. Germline V gene lookup returns CDR1 SGHTS and CDR2 YDEGEE. The CDR3 is 14 amino acids in total, end residues counted. The CDR3 spells CASSPDRVFWPQHF.

The chain uses TRBV19 and TRBJ2-7; 9 bases line up with TRBD1. The CDR3 is 14 amino acids. CDR1 and CDR2 (germline): LNHDA, SQIVND (reference sequence). V lost 10 bases, J lost 1 base, and 8 bases stayed unmatched. The CDR3 sequence is CATKDRGQSYEQYF. In DNA form, the CDR3 reads TGTGCCACCAAGGACAGGGGACAATCCTACGAGCAGTACTTC.

The V call is TRBV27, the J call TRBJ1-1; D might be TRBD1 (5 bases). The germline V gene encodes CDR1 MNHEY and CDR2 SMNVEV (reference sequence). The V end was cut by 8 bases, the J end by 5 bases, with 15 bases between. This CDR3 has 13 residues. In DNA, the CDR3 is TGTGCCAGCCTTGGTCTGGGGCGTACTGAAGCTTTCTTT. Translated: CASLGLGRTEAFF.

The gene calls are TRBV5-4 and TRBJ2-2; TRBD1 might be the D (6 bases). There are 14 residues in the CDR3. Germline V CDR1 and CDR2: SGHNT, YYREEE (reference sequence). V was shortened by 2 bases and J by 4 bases, with 9 bases between the two germline ends. CDR3 nucleotides: TGTGCCAGCAGCTTTTTACAGGGCACCGGGGAGCTGTTTTTT. It translates to CASSFLQGTGELFF.

The chain carries TRBV5-5 and TRBJ1-6, with D uncertain. Trimming took 0 bases from V and 10 from J, leaving 11 bases between them. The CDR3 is 14 residues long. Germline V gives CDR1 SGHKS, CDR2 YYEKEE (reference sequence). Here the CDR3 reads CASSLGRYDSPLHF. The CDR3 region has the DNA TGTGCCAGCAGCTTGGGGCGGTATGACTCACCCCTCCACTTT.

Only one count was recorded for this clone. The rearrangement uses TRBV27 and TRBJ1-5; TRBD1 matches 7 bases. From germline, CDR1 is MNHEY and CDR2 SMNVEV (reference sequence). There are 18 residues in the CDR3. Trimming removed 5 bases from V and 2 bases from J; junction bases left unmatched: 15. DNA for the CDR3: TGTGCCAGCAGTCCCCTGCGGACAGGCACGCTTCGCAATCAGCCCCAGCATTTT. Protein: CASSPLRTGTLRNQPQHF.

V and J are TRBV6-5 and TRBJ1-5, with 8 bases lining up with TRBD1. V dropped 5 bases and J dropped 5; count of bases not matched to a gene: 5. Germline CDR1 is MNHEY and CDR2 is SVGAGI. The CDR3 consists of 14 residues. CDR3 amino acids: CASSPQGAYQPQHF. As DNA, the CDR3 is TGTGCCAGCAGTCCGCAGGGGGCTTATCAGCCCCAGCATTTT.

V usage is TRBV20-1 and J usage is TRBJ1-2, with 9 bases aligning to TRBD1. CDR3 length: 11 amino acids. V gave up 6 bases and J gave up 7 bases; unmatched junction bases: 3. Germline CDR1 DFQATT, CDR2 SNEGSKA (reference sequence). Here the CDR3 reads CSAPDRGGYTF. The CDR3 bases are TGCAGTGCCCCGGACAGGGGTGGCTACACCTTC.

The chain links TRBV5-1 to TRBJ1-1; D not resolved. Germline V CDR1 and CDR2: SGHRS, YFSETQ. The CDR3 length is 14 residues. Deletions cut 5 bases from V and 0 bases from J, with 11 bases between. The CDR3, as DNA: TGCGCCAGCAGTTCCCGGGTTATGAACACTGAAGCTTTCTTT. Translated, it gives CASSSRVMNTEAFF.

The J gene is TRBJ2-1, the V gene TRBV5-1, with D possibly TRBD2 on 5 matching bases. This CDR3 comprises 14 residues. Between the trimmed V and J ends, which lost 6 bases and 8 bases, there was a span of 18 bases. Germline V gives CDR1 SGHRS, CDR2 YFSETQ. The CDR3 sequence is CASKGADAKYEQFF. Here the CDR3 DNA reads TGCGCCAGCAAGGGAGCAGACGCCAAGTATGAGCAGTTCTTC.

The chain joins TRBV19 to TRBJ1-1; TRBD1 agrees at 9 bases. Germline loops: CDR1 LNHDA, CDR2 SQIVND (reference sequence). CDR3 size: 13 residues. The V and J ends lost 10 bases and 8 bases, in that order; junction bases with no gene match: 11. In DNA form, the CDR3 reads TGTGCCACCAGCGCCCTCGGGACAGGGGAAGCTTTCTTT. Its protein is CATSALGTGEAFF.

The chain has TRBV29-1 and TRBJ1-2; 9 positions match TRBD1. Germline CDR1 reads SQVTM; CDR2 reads ANQGSEA. This CDR3 spans 14 amino acids. Trimming removed 3 bases from V and 4 bases from J; junction bases left unmatched: 6. CDR3 in amino acids: CSVDSTGGAYGYTF. The CDR3 bases are TGCAGCGTTGACTCGACAGGGGGAGCCTATGGCTACACCTTC.

The gene calls are TRBV19 and TRBJ1-3, with D tentatively TRBD1 (6 bases). Germline CDR1 reads LNHDA; CDR2 reads SQIVND (reference sequence). The CDR3 covers 13 residues. V gave up 9 bases and J gave up 0 bases, with 9 bases separating them. The CDR3 reads CASGQFSGNTIYF. The CDR3 nucleotides are TGTGCCAGCGGACAGTTCTCTGGAAACACCATATATTTT. The complete variable domain, with remaining parts taken from reference TRBV19 and TRBJ1-3, reads DGGITQSPKYLFRKEGQNVTLSCEQNLNHDAMYWYRQDPGQGLRLIYYSQIVNDFQKGDIAEGYSVSREKKESFPLTVTSAQKNPTAFYLCASGQFSGNTIYFGEGSWLTVV.

This clone came up once. V is TRBV3-1 (or the pseudogene TRBV3-2) and J is TRBJ2-7; 8 bases match TRBD2. The ends lost 7 bases at V and 6 bases at J; junction bases unmatched: 17. Looked up from germline, CDR1 is LGHDT and CDR2 is YNNKEL (reference sequence). The CDR3 consists of 16 residues. In DNA, the CDR3 is TGTGCCAGCACCCCCGATCGAAACGGGAGGGTCCGCGAGCAGTACTTC. Translation gives CASTPDRNGRVREQYF.

This rearrangement joins TRBV11-2 to TRBJ2-1; D is ambiguous. Trimming shortened V by 2 bases and J by 7 bases, and 9 bases separated the two germline ends. The length of the CDR3 is 13 residues. Looked up from germline, CDR1 is SGHAT and CDR2 is FQNNGV. CDR3 coding DNA: TGTGCCAGCAGCTTAATTCAGGCAAATGAGCAGTTCTTC. Translated, it gives CASSLIQANEQFF.

The chain recombines TRBV28 with TRBJ1-1; D gene unclear. The CDR3 is 14 amino acids. V gave up 9 bases and J gave up 5 bases, with 19 bases separating them. Germline V lookup: CDR1 MDHEN, CDR2 SYDVKM. The CDR3 nucleotides read TGTGCCAGTTCCCCGAAAATGGAGGATACTGAAGCTTTCTTT. Its protein product is CASSPKMEDTEAFF.

The gene calls are TRBV11-1 and TRBJ2-7, with a possible D match to TRBD1 (6 bases). The CDR3 is 13 residues long. CDR1 is SGHAT and CDR2 is FQDESV in the germline V gene (reference sequence). V gave up 5 bases and J gave up 4 bases, with 12 bases separating them. The DNA of the CDR3 is TGTGCCAGCAGCCCGGAAGGGGGTTACGAGCAGTACTTC. Translated: CASSPEGGYEQYF.

This clone was recorded only once. The chain is built from TRBV5-1 and TRBJ2-7; 8 bases match TRBD2. Trimming removed 3 bases from V and 2 bases from J; junction bases left unmatched: 7. Per the germline V gene, CDR1 is SGHRS and CDR2 is YFSETQ. CDR3 length equals 15 residues. CDR3 in DNA: TGCGCCAGCAGCTCGTCTACTAGCGGACCCTACGAGCAGTACTTC. Amino acids: CASSSSTSGPYEQYF. Supplemented by reference TRBV5-1 and TRBJ2-7, the full variable domain reads KAGVTQTPRYLIKTRGQQVTLSCSPISGHRSVSWYQQTPGQGLQFLFEYFSETQRNKGNFPGRFSGRQFSNSRSEMNVSTLELGDSALYLCASSSSTSGPYEQYFGPGTRLTVT.

The chain employs TRBV19 and TRBJ2-7, with TRBD2 matching 8 bases. V was clipped by 1 base and J by 0 bases; unmatched bases: 2. CDR1 and CDR2 from the germline V gene are LNHDA and SQIVND (reference sequence). The CDR3 covers 15 residues. The DNA for the CDR3 is TGTGCCAGTAGTATAGCTAGCGGGCCCTCCTACGAGCAGTACTTC. Its translation: CASSIASGPSYEQYF.